These 32 T cell receptor beta chains came from one sample sequenced in a study of prognosis after radiotherapy for stage I lung cancer. Two-round multiplex PCR, the amplification method, yielded TCR beta CDR3 from genomic DNA. With primers specific to each TRBV and TRBJ gene, the first-round PCR was performed. Using its own MiXCR run on the multiplex PCR reads, TCRdb lists one record per CDR3 protein. In the table there are 15,000 to 20,000 distinct CDR3 sequences, around 31% of which are singletons. The source was PBMCs, collected before or after stereotactic body radiation therapy (not recorded which). The receptors here all came from a donor older than 45 with non-small cell lung cancer.

As to this clonotype: The missing conserved phenylalanine or tryptophan at the end of this CDR3 makes a read error likely. CDR3 nucleotides: TGCAGTGCTAGGGCCCTCGGGACAGCGTTCAACACTGAAGCTTTCCTT. Its translation is CSARALGTAFNTEAFL. The V gene is TRBV20-1, the J gene TRBJ1-1, with 7 bases lining up with TRBD1. There are 16 residues in the CDR3. Germline loops: CDR1 DFQATT, CDR2 SNEGSKA (reference sequence). V lost 3 bases and J lost 2; bases outside the gene matches: 12.

This clonotype has a count of ten or more. DNA of the CDR3: TGTGCCAGCTCACCACCAGCCCCGGGTGAGACCCAGTACTTC. Translation gives CASSPPAPGETQYF. The rearrangement uses TRBV18 and TRBJ2-5; D gene unclear. The V end was cut by 0 bases, the J end by 5 bases, with 10 bases between. The germline V gene encodes CDR1 KGHSH and CDR2 LQKENI. The CDR3 loop spans 14 amino acids.

This clonotype was seen at least ten times. The V and J genes are TRBV6-1 and TRBJ1-5; D gene ambiguous. Germline values: CDR1 MNHNS, CDR2 SASEGT. The CDR3 extends over 13 amino acids. Trimming removed 8 bases at V and 4 bases at J, with 12 bases between. The CDR3 region is CASRGDTNQPQHF. The CDR3 nucleotides are TGTGCCAGCCGTGGGGATACGAATCAGCCCCAGCATTTT.

Details on this clonotype: It is likely a read error, because the conserved phenylalanine at the end of the CDR3 is missing. The V gene is TRBV30, the J gene TRBJ2-1; D gene ambiguous. V lost 3 bases, J lost 3 bases, and 12 bases lay in between. The CDR3 length is 14 residues. CDR1 and CDR2 from the germline V gene are GTSNPN and SVGIG (reference sequence). DNA of the CDR3: TGTGCCTGGAGCACACAGAGATTCTACAATGAGCAGTTCTTA. Residues: CAWSTQRFYNEQFL.

V is TRBV7-9 and J is TRBJ2-4; no clear D. The CDR3 length is 14 residues. The V gene lost 4 bases and the J gene lost 5 bases, with 12 bases spanning the gap. Germline V gene data show CDR1 as SEHNR and CDR2 as FQNEAQ (reference sequence). CDR3 protein: CASSSRPGENIQYF. CDR3 nucleotides: TGTGCCAGCAGCTCGAGGCCCGGAGAAAACATTCAGTACTTC.

Ten or more counts support this clonotype. The chain uses TRBV9 and TRBJ2-2; 7 positions match TRBD1. This CDR3 is built from 15 residues. V shed 7 bases and J 0 bases; nucleotides not matched to a gene: 6. The germline V gene encodes CDR1 SGDLS and CDR2 YYNGEE. The CDR3 bases are TGTGCCAGCCGGTGGGGGACAGCGAACACCGGGGAGCTGTTTTTT. As protein: CASRWGTANTGELFF.

Comment on this clonotype: This is likely an artifact of a read error, given a far larger clone one base away. The chain joins TRBV6-6 to TRBJ2-7, with D tentatively TRBD2 (5 bases). Germline CDR1 and CDR2: MNHNY and SVGAGI (reference sequence). The CDR3 sequence is 15 residues long. The CDR3 DNA reads TGTGCCAGAAGTTACGGGTCACGGGGAACCTACGAGCAGTACTTC. Its protein product is CARSYGSRGTYEQYF.

CDR3 in DNA: TGTGCCAGCAGTGAGGGTCAGGTCTGGTACGAGCAGTACTTC. Translated, it gives CASSEGQVWYEQYF. The chain uses TRBV2 and TRBJ2-7; no clear D gene. The CDR3 runs to 14 residues. V gave up 3 bases and J gave up 4 bases, with 13 bases separating them. In germline, CDR1 is SNHLY, CDR2 FYNNEI.

This clonotype was picked up a small number of times. One end of the junction varies from germline; a read error may be responsible. This chain joins TRBV20-1 and TRBJ2-2, with a tentative D call TRBD1 (6 bases). Germline lookup yields CDR1 DFQATT and CDR2 SNEGSKA (reference sequence). There are 16 residues in the CDR3. The CDR3 loop reads CSARPETGGNTAELFF. The CDR3 DNA sequence: TGCAGTGCTAGGCCCGAGACAGGCGGCAACACCGCGGAGCTGTTTTTT.

At least ten counts were recorded for this clonotype. The chain recombines TRBV20-1 with TRBJ2-7; 7 bases match TRBD2. The CDR3 runs 16 residues. CDR1 is DFQATT, CDR2 SNEGSKA, per germline (reference sequence). Trimming removed 4 bases from V and 1 base from J; junction bases left unmatched: 13. DNA for the CDR3: TGCAGTGCTAACAACCACCTAGCGGCTAGATCCTACGAGCAGTACTTC. It codes for CSANNHLAARSYEQYF.

The chain has TRBV6-9 and TRBJ2-5; 16 nucleotides match TRBD2. Germline CDR1 MNHGY, CDR2 SVAAGI. The CDR3 consists of 18 residues. J was trimmed by 6 bases and V by 4 bases; bases with no gene match: 11. The CDR3 here is CASSWSGTSGRAHQTQYF. DNA for the CDR3: TGTGCCAGCAGTTGGTCCGGGACTAGCGGGAGGGCCCATCAGACCCAGTACTTC.

This clonotype is medium-sized (0.01 to 0.1%). The rearrangement uses TRBV20-1 and TRBJ2-1; D is undetermined. Trimming removed 0 bases at V and 5 bases at J, with 2 bases between. The CDR3 loop spans 11 amino acids. Germline values: CDR1 DFQATT, CDR2 SNEGSKA (reference sequence). CDR3 loop: CSAREDNEQFF. The CDR3 region has the DNA TGCAGTGCTAGAGAGGACAATGAGCAGTTCTTC.

As concerns this clonotype: Given a far larger clone just one base away, this is likely a sequencing read error. The chain joins TRBV6-1 to TRBJ1-6; the D gene is possibly TRBD1 (5 bases). Germline-derived CDR1 and CDR2 are MNHNS and SASEGT. The CDR3 runs 13 residues. The CDR3 DNA reads as TGTGCCAGCAGTGTGGAAGGGGTCACTGAAGATTTCTTT. It is translated as CASSVEGVTEDFF.

This clonotype occurred many times. The rearrangement joins TRBV5-4 to TRBJ2-1; a possible D gene is TRBD1 (7 bases). The ends were cut back, 6 bases at V and 4 bases at J, with 14 bases in the middle. The CDR3 covers 14 residues. The V gene's germline CDR1 is SGHNT and CDR2 YYREEE (reference sequence). CDR3 DNA sequence: TGTGCCAGCACCCAGGGGGGTACGTACAATGAGCAGTTCTTC. Its translation is CASTQGGTYNEQFF. Full variable domain (rest looked up from reference TRBV5-4 and TRBJ2-1): ETGVTQSPTHLIKTRGQQVTLRCSSQSGHNTVSWYQQALGQGPQFIFQYYREEENGRGNFPPRFSGLQFPNYSSELNVNALELDDSALYLCASTQGGTYNEQFFGPGTRLTVL.

This clonotype was detected many times. This chain links TRBV13 with TRBJ2-2; unclear D gene. V was cut by 5 bases and J by 6 bases, with 13 bases left in between. Looked up from germline, CDR1 is PRHDT and CDR2 is FYEKMQ (reference sequence). The CDR3 has 14 amino acids. The CDR3 region has the DNA TGTGCCAGCAGCCACGGCGAGAGCCCCGGGGAGCTGTTTTTT. Protein sequence: CASSHGESPGELFF.

The rearrangement links TRBV12-3 or TRBV12-4 to TRBJ2-2, with D possibly being TRBD1 or TRBD2 (5 bases each). This CDR3 spans 18 amino acids. The V end lost 7 bases, the J end lost 0 bases, and 21 bases lay between the germline ends. The CDR3 nucleotides read TGTGCCAGCATCGTAACTCCAGGACACGGGACGAACACCGGGGAGCTGTTTTTT. Protein: CASIVTPGHGTNTGELFF.

In this sample, this clonotype turned up many times. The genes are TRBV25-1 and TRBJ2-1; 7 bases are a match to TRBD2. The CDR3 length is 14 residues. V was clipped by 5 bases and J by 5 bases; unmatched bases: 6. CDR1 and CDR2 (germline): MGHDK, SYGVNS. DNA for the CDR3: TGTGCCAGCAGTAACGTAGCGGGCCACAATGAGCAGTTCTTC. Protein product: CASSNVAGHNEQFF.

A remark on this clonotype: The junction shows a germline mismatch at one end, possibly a read error. The chain has TRBV2 and TRBJ1-2; D is perhaps TRBD1 (5 bases). The CDR3 is 13 amino acids. The germline V gene encodes CDR1 SNHLY and CDR2 FYNNEI. DNA for the CDR3: TGTGCCATCAGTGAAGCTCTAGGGGTTGCCTACACCTTC. It specifies CAISEALGVAYTF.

V usage is TRBV20-1 and J usage is TRBJ2-7; 10 bases map to TRBD2. The germline V gene encodes CDR1 DFQATT and CDR2 SNEGSKA (reference sequence). Losses at the gene ends were 6 bases for V and 2 bases for J; bases not matched to a gene: 7. The CDR3 runs to 14 residues. The CDR3, as DNA: TGCAGTGCGAAAACTAGCGGGGCGACCTACGAGCAGTACTTC. Translation gives CSAKTSGATYEQYF.

This clonotype was recorded at least ten times. The V and J genes are TRBV4-1 and TRBJ2-7; no clear D gene. Germline lookup yields CDR1 MGHRA and CDR2 YSYEKL. The V gene lost 0 bases and the J gene lost 1 base, with 16 bases spanning the gap. CDR3 length: 17 residues. The CDR3 DNA is TGCGCCAGCAGCCAAGAAACCGCCTCGGCATCGTCCTACGAGCAGTACTTC. Protein: CASSQETASASSYEQYF.

For this clonotype: This likely came from a read error, as a far larger clone is one base away. The rearrangement uses TRBV6-4 and TRBJ2-6; tentative D call: TRBD1 (5 bases). The germline V gene encodes CDR1 MRHNA and CDR2 SNTAGT. This CDR3 has 15 amino acids. In DNA, the CDR3 is TGTGCCAGCAGTTACGACAGCTCTGGGGCCAACGCCCTGACTTTC. It specifies CASSYDSSGANALTF.

In its sample, this clonotype was seen many times. This chain connects TRBV6-5 to TRBJ1-5; no reliable D call. Germline loops: CDR1 MNHEY, CDR2 SVGAGI. The CDR3 is made up of 16 amino acids. Trimming shortened V by 2 bases and J by 0 bases, and 11 bases separated the two germline ends. The CDR3 spells CASSYGLDLSNQPQHF. Here the CDR3 DNA reads TGTGCCAGCAGTTACGGCCTAGACCTTAGCAATCAGCCCCAGCATTTT.

This clonotype is termed medium-sized (0.01 to 0.1%). The chain uses TRBV30 and TRBJ1-6, with TRBD1 matching 11 bases. The CDR3 consists of 14 residues. Germline V gives CDR1 GTSNPN, CDR2 SVGIG (reference sequence). The trim removed 6 bases at V and 9 bases at J, leaving 7 bases unmatched. The CDR3 loop reads CACKTGTGGSPLHF. Here the CDR3 DNA reads TGTGCCTGTAAAACCGGGACAGGGGGTTCACCCCTCCACTTT.

Ten or more counts support this clonotype. The chain carries TRBV7-9 and TRBJ2-3; D not certain. The CDR3 is 13 amino acids. Germline V lookup: CDR1 SEHNR, CDR2 FQNEAQ (reference sequence). V shed 2 bases and J shed 5 bases, with 8 bases lying between them. CDR3 nucleotide sequence: TGTGCCAGCAGCTTAAACCTGGGAGATACGCAGTATTTT. This codes for CASSLNLGDTQYF.

Worth noting for this clonotype: A far larger clone differs by one base, so this is likely a read error. The genes are TRBV6-5 and TRBJ2-3; 14 positions match TRBD2. CDR1 MNHEY and CDR2 SVGAGI come from the germline V gene. Losses at the gene ends were 2 bases for V and 5 bases for J; bases not matched to a gene: 3. The CDR3 length is 16 residues. Here the CDR3 reads CASSYRTSGRQDTQYF. For the CDR3, the DNA is TGTGCCAGCAGTTACCGGACTAGCGGGAGGCAAGATACGCAGTATTTT.

This clonotype has at least ten counts. The chain uses TRBV7-9 and TRBJ1-1; D is uncertain. This CDR3 has 12 amino acids. Trimming stripped 5 bases from V and 5 bases from J, with 9 bases between. In germline, CDR1 is SEHNR, CDR2 FQNEAQ (reference sequence). CDR3 loop: CASSLEYTEAFF. The CDR3 DNA sequence: TGTGCCAGCAGCCTGGAGTATACTGAAGCTTTCTTT.

This clonotype was observed many times. The chain carries TRBV5-6 and TRBJ2-3, with no clear D. This CDR3 has 16 amino acids. The V gene lost 1 base and the J gene lost 2 bases, with 14 bases spanning the gap. Germline CDR1 SGHDT, CDR2 YYEEEE. The CDR3 bases are TGTGCCAGCAGCTTGTTGGTGGCCCGTCCCACAGATACGCAGTATTTT. Its translation is CASSLLVARPTDTQYF. Based on the CDR3 plus reference TRBV5-6 and TRBJ2-3, the full variable domain is DAGVTQSPTHLIKTRGQQVTLRCSPKSGHDTVSWYQQALGQGPQFIFQYYEEEERQRGNFPDRFSGHQFPNYSSELNVNALLLGDSALYLCASSLLVARPTDTQYFGPGTRLTVL.

With respect to this clonotype: A far larger clone is one base from this, pointing to a likely read error. V and J are TRBV7-2 and TRBJ2-3; tentatively, D is TRBD1 (6 bases). Germline CDR1 SGHTA, CDR2 FQGNSA. Trimming pared 5 bases from V and 5 bases from J, leaving 20 bases between. CDR3 size: 16 residues. In nucleotides, the CDR3 is TGTGCCAGCAGCAGGCCATACAGGGTCTCAGGAGATACGCAGTATTTT. Its protein is CASSRPYRVSGDTQYF.

This clonotype was seen once. One end of the junction does not line up with germline, which may come from a read error. The chain joins TRBV27 to TRBJ2-7; D is perhaps TRBD2 (5 bases). Germline V CDR1 and CDR2: MNHEY, SMNVEV (reference sequence). The CDR3 covers 14 residues. The CDR3 is CARSFREESYEQHF. CDR3 DNA sequence: TGTGCCAGAAGTTTTCGGGAAGAAAGCTACGAGCAGCACTTC.

In this sample, this clonotype turned up many times. V and J are TRBV11-2 and TRBJ2-1; 10 nucleotides agree with TRBD2. This CDR3 spans 16 amino acids. CDR1 and CDR2 from the germline V gene are SGHAT and FQNNGV. Trimming removed 5 bases from V and 4 bases from J; junction bases left unmatched: 8. For the CDR3, the DNA is TGTGCCAGCAGCCCAGCGAGGACTAGCGGTTACAATGAGCAGTTCTTC. This gives the protein CASSPARTSGYNEQFF.

This clonotype was observed many times. The chain employs TRBV19 and TRBJ1-5; possibly TRBD1 for D (5 bases). The V and J ends lost 8 bases and 6 bases respectively, with 14 bases between them. Germline V gives CDR1 LNHDA, CDR2 SQIVND (reference sequence). The length of the CDR3 is 13 residues. CDR3 loop: CASSTANAQPQHF. The CDR3 DNA is TGTGCCAGTTCGACAGCGAACGCTCAGCCCCAGCATTTT.

In regard to this clonotype: The likely explanation is a read error, given a far larger clone one base away. This chain connects TRBV11-3 to TRBJ2-7, with 12 bases identical to TRBD2. Trimming cost V 3 bases and J 2 bases; bases outside gene matches: 11. CDR1 SGHNT and CDR2 YENEEA come from the germline V gene. The CDR3 loop spans 18 amino acids. The chain's CDR3 is CASSFGGASGRVTYEQYF. The DNA for the CDR3 is TGTGCCAGCAGCTTTGGGGGAGCTAGCGGGAGGGTTACCTACGAGCAGTACTTC. Drawing the rest from reference TRBV11-3 and TRBJ2-7, the complete variable domain is EAGVVQSPRYKIIEKKQPVAFWCNPISGHNTLYWYLQNLGQGPELLIRYENEEAVDDSQLPKDRFSAERLKGVDSTLKIQPAELGDSAVYLCASSFGGASGRVTYEQYFGPGTRLTVT.